This TCR beta chain originates from a study of T cell responses to AZD1222 COVID-19 vaccine. Study-level findings and limits: The study identified only a handful of AZD1222 recipients as seropositive at baseline.

The germline V and J ends were trimmed by 5 bases and 9 bases, with 14 bases remaining between them. Germline CDR1 is LNHNV and CDR2 is YYDKDF (reference sequence). There are 13 residues in the CDR3. The method was immunoSEQ multiplex PCR; TCRdb's version includes in-frame clones alone and lacks a portion of them. The sample lists 150,000 to 200,000 clones, approximately 86% seen once, with approximately 10% in the top ten. This clone was counted a single time. The antigen is not known. The clonotype was recovered from an adult who received the AZD1222 COVID-19 vaccine. The chain joins TRBV15 to TRBJ2-1; D is uncertain. Sequenced material: peripheral blood, taken 28 days after the second AZD1222 dose. This chain's CDR3 is CATSDLHKAEQFF. The DNA of the CDR3 is TGTGCCACCAGCGACCTACATAAGGCTGAGCAGTTCTTC.